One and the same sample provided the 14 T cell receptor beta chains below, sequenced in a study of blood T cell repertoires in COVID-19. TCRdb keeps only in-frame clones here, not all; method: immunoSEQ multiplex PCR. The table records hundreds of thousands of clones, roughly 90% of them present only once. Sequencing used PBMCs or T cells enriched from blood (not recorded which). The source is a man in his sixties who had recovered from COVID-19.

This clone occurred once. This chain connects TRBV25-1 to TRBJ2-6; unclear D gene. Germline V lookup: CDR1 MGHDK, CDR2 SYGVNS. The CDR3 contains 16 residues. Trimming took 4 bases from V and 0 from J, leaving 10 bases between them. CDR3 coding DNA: TGTGCCAGCAGTGGTGCCCCTAACTCTGGGGCCAACGTCCTGACTTTC. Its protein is CASSGAPNSGANVLTF.

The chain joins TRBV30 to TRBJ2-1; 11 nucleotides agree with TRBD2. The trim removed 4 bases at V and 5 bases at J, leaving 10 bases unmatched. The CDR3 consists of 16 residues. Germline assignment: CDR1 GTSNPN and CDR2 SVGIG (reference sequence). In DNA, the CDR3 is TGTGCCTGGACCCCTGTACTAGCGGGAGAGGACAATGAGCAGTTCTTC. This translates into CAWTPVLAGEDNEQFF.

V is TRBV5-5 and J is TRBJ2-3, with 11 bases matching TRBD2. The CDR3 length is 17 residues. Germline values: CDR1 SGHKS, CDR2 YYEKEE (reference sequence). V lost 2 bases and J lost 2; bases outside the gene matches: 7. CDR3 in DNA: TGTGCCAGCAGCTTCATGGTAGCGGGGGGGAACACAGATACGCAGTATTTT. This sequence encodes CASSFMVAGGNTDTQYF.

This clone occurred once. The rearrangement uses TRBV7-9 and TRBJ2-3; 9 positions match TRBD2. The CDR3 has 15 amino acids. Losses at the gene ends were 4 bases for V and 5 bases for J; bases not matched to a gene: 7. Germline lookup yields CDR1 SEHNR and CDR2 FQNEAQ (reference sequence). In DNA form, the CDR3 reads TGTGCCAGCAGCTGGGGAGCGGGGGGAGGAGATACGCAGTATTTT. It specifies CASSWGAGGGDTQYF.

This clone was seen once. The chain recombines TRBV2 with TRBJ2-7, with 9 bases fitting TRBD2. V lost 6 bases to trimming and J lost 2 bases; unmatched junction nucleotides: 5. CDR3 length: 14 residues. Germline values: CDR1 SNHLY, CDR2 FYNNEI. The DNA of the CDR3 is TGTGCCAGCAGGGTGACTAGCGGAACCTACGAGCAGTACTTC. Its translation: CASRVTSGTYEQYF.

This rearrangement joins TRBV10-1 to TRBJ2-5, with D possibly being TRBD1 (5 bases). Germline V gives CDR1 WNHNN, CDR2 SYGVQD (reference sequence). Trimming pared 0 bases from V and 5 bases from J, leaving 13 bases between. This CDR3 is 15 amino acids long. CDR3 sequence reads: CASSESGAGWETQYF. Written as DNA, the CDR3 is TGCGCCAGCAGTGAGTCTGGGGCCGGCTGGGAGACCCAGTACTTC.

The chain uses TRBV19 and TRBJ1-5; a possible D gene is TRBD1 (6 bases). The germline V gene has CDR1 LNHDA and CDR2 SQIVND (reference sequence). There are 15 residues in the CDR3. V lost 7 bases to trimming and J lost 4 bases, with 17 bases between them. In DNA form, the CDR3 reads TGTGCCAGTAATAACCACAGGGTTCCAAATCAGCCCCAGCATTTT. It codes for CASNNHRVPNQPQHF.

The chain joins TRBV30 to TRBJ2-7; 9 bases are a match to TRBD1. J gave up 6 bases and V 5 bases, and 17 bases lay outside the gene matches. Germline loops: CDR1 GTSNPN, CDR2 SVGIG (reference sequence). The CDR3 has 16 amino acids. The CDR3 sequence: CAWVPTGTGKEGEQYF. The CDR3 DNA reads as TGTGCCTGGGTTCCGACCGGGACAGGGAAGGAGGGCGAGCAGTACTTC.

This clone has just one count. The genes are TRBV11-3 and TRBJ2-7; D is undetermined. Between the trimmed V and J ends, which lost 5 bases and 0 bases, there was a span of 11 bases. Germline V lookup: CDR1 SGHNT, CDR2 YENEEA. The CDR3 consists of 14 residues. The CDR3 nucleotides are TGTGCCAGCAGCCGAGAACGGTCCTCCTACGAGCAGTACTTC. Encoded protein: CASSRERSSYEQYF.

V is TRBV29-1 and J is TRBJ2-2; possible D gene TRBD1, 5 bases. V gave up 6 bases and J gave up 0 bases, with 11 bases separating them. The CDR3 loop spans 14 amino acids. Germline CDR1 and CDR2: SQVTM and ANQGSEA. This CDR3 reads CSVRSGTNTGELFF. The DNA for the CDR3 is TGCAGCGTCCGTTCAGGGACGAACACCGGGGAGCTGTTTTTT.

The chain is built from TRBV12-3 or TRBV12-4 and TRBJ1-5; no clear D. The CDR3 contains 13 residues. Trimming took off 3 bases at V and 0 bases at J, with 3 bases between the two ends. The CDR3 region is CASSFGSNQPQHF. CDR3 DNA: TGTGCCAGCAGTTTCGGTAGCAATCAGCCCCAGCATTTT.

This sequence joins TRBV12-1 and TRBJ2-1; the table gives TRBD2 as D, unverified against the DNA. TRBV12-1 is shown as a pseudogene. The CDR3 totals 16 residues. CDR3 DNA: TGTGCCAGCAGACGCCAGAGCGGGGGAAGGTACAATGAGCAGTTCTTC. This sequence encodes CASRRQSGGRYNEQFF.

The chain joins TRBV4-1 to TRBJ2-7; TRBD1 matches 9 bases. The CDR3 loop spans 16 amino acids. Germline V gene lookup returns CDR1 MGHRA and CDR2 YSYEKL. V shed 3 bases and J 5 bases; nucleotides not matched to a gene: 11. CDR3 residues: CASSQPLQGARDEQYF. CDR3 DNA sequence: TGCGCCAGCAGCCAGCCACTACAGGGGGCAAGGGACGAGCAGTACTTC.

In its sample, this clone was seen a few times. CDR3 coding DNA: TGTGCCAGCAGGACAGAATCGAACACCGGGGAGCTGTTTTTT. Translated: CASRTESNTGELFF. The genes are TRBV5-8 and TRBJ2-2; possibly TRBD1 for D (5 bases). The ends were cut back, 5 bases at V and 0 bases at J, with 8 bases in the middle. Per germline, CDR1 SGHTS and CDR2 YDEGEE. This CDR3 region has 14 residues.